The following is a TCR beta chain sequence with its context. Its target is unknown. Germline V gene sequence: CDR1 KGHSH, CDR2 LQKENI. V trimming: 6 bases; J trimming: 5 bases; junction bases outside the gene matches: 6. This CDR3 contains 16 residues. This sample is part of a study of T cell responses to AZD1222 COVID-19 vaccine. Whole-study results and caveats: Just 6 or 7 AZD1222 recipients were seropositive at baseline. All repertoire sampling was performed exclusively after the peak T cell response.

Sequencing used immunoSEQ multiplex PCR; TCRdb keeps in-frame clones, though not all of them. Found here are some 130,000 clones, around 86% of them singletons; the top ten hold 20% to 25%. This rearrangement joins TRBV18 to TRBJ2-2; TRBD2 matches 13 bases. The sequence was collected from an adult in good health. Here the sequenced sample was peripheral blood, taken on day 0 of AZD1222 vaccination. The DNA of the CDR3 is TGTGCCAGCTCCCCTCCGGGACTAGCGGGGACCGGGGAGCTGTTTTTT. This codes for CASSPPGLAGTGELFF. The full variable domain, completed using reference TRBV18 and TRBJ2-2, is NAGVMQNPRHLVRRRGQEARLRCSPMKGHSHVYWYRQLPEEGLKFMVYLQKENIIDESGMPKERFSAEFPKEGPSILRIQQVVRGDSAAYFCASSPPGLAGTGELFFGEGSRLTVL.